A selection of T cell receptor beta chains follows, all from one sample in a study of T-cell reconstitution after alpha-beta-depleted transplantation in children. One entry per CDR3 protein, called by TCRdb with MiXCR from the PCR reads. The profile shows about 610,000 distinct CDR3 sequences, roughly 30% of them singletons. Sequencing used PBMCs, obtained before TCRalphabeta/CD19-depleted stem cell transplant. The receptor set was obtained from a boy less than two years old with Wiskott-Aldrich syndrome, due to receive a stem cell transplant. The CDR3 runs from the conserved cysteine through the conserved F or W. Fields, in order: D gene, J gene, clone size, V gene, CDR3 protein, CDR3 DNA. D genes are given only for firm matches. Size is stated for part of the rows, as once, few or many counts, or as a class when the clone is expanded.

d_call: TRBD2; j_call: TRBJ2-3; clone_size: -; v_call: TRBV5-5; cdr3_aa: CASSFRRLAVTDTQYF; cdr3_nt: TGTGCCAGCAGCTTCCGCCGACTAGCGGTCACAGATACGCAGTATTTT
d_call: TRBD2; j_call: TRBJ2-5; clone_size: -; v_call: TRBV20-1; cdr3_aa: CSARGAREQETQYF; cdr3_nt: TGCAGTGCTAGAGGCGCGCGGGAGCAAGAGACCCAGTACTTC
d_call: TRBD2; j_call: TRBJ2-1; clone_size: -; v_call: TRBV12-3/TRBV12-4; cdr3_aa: CASSSYLAGVYEQFF; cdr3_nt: TGTGCCAGCAGTTCATACCTAGCGGGAGTATATGAGCAGTTCTTC
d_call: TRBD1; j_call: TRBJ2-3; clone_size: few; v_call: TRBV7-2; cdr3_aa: CASRWTGGDTQYF; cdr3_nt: TGTGCCAGCAGGTGGACAGGGGGAGATACGCAGTATTTT
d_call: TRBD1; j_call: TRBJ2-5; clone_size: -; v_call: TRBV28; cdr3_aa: CASSPQDRDGEETQYF; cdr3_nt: TGTGCCAGCAGTCCACAGGACAGGGATGGGGAAGAGACCCAGTACTTC
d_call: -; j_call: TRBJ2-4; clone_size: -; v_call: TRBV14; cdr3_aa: CASSQAGLAKNIQYF; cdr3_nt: TGTGCCAGCAGCCAGGCGGGACTAGCCAAAAACATTCAGTACTTC
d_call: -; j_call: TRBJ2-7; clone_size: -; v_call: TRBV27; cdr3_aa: CASSLTVTSYEQYF; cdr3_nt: TGTGCCAGCAGTTTGACAGTTACCTCCTACGAGCAGTACTTC
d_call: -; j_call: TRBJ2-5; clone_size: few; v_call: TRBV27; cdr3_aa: CASPAPETQYF; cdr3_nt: TGTGCCAGCCCCGCTCCTGAGACCCAGTACTTC
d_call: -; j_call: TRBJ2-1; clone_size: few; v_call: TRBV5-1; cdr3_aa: CASSELQHDEQFF; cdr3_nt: TGCGCCAGCAGCGAACTACAGCACGATGAGCAGTTCTTC
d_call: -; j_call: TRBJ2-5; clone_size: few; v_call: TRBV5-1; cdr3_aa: CASSRTLRSYLQETQYF; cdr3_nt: TGCGCCAGCAGTCGAACCCTACGGAGCTATCTCCAAGAGACCCAGTACTTC
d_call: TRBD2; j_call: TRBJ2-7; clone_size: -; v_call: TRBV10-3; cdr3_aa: CAISGGLAGLGEQYF; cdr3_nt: TGTGCCATCAGTGGCGGACTAGCGGGACTCGGTGAGCAGTACTTC
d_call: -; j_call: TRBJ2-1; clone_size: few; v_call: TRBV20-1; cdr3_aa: CSALGSPKSYNEQFF; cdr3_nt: TGCAGTGCCCTAGGGAGCCCCAAATCCTACAATGAGCAGTTCTTC
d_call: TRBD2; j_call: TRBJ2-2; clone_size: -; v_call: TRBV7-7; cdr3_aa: CASSPSSGSRGTGELFF; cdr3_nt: TGTGCCAGCAGCCCGTCTAGCGGGAGTCGTGGCACCGGGGAGCTGTTTTTT
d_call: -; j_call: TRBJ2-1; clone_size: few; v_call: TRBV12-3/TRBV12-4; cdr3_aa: CASSFRQIGPALHAYNEQFF; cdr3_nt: TGTGCCAGCAGTTTTAGACAGATTGGCCCCGCGCTGCATGCTTACAATGAGCAGTTCTTC
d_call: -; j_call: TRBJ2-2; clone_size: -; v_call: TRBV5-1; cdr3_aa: CASSPSEGELFF; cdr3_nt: TGCGCCAGCAGCCCATCTGAAGGGGAGCTGTTTTTT
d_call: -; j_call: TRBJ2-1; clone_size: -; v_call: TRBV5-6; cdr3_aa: CASSPKDTYNEQFF; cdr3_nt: TGTGCCAGCAGCCCAAAGGACACATACAATGAGCAGTTCTTC
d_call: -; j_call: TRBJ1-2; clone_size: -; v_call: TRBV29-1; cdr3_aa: CSGSTANYGYTF; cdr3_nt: TGCAGCGGATCGACAGCTAACTATGGCTACACCTTC
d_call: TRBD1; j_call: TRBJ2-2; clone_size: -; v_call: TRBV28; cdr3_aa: CASRRTGTPSTGELFF; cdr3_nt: TGTGCCAGCCGGAGGACAGGGACGCCCAGCACCGGGGAGCTGTTTTTT
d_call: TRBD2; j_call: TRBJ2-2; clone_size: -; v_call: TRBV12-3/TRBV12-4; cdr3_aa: CASRPSASGTRELFF; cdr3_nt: TGTGCCAGCCGCCCATCGGCTAGCGGTACTAGGGAGCTGTTTTTT
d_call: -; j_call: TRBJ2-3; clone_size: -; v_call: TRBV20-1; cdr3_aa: CSARDLWLDTQYF; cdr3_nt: TGCAGTGCTAGAGATTTATGGTTGGATACGCAGTATTTT
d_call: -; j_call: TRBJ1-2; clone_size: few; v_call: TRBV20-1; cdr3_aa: CSATEDYYGYTF; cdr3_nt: TGCAGTGCTACCGAGGACTACTATGGCTACACCTTC
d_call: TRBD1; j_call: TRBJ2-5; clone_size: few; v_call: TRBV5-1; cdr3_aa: CASSLGGQTSETQYF; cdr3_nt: TGCGCCAGCAGCTTGGGGGGACAGACCTCGGAGACCCAGTACTTC
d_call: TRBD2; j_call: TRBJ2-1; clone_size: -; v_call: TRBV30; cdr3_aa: CAWNSGGNEQFF; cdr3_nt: TGTGCCTGGAATAGCGGGGGCAATGAGCAGTTCTTC
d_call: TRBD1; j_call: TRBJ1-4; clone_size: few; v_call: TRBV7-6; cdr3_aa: CASSLRRQGANEKLFF; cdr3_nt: TGTGCCAGCAGCTTGCGGCGGCAGGGGGCTAATGAAAAACTGTTTTTT
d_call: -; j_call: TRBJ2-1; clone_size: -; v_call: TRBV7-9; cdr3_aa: CASSLVVYNEQFF; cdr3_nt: TGTGCCAGCAGCTTAGTCGTCTACAATGAGCAGTTCTTC
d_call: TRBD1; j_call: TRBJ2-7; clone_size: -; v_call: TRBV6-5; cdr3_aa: CASTLRGDRDTYEQYF; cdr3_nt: TGTGCCAGCACCTTAAGAGGGGACAGGGATACCTACGAGCAGTACTTC
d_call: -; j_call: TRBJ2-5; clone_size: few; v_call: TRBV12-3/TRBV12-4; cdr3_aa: CASGFAETQYF; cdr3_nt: TGTGCCAGCGGGTTCGCGGAGACCCAGTACTTC
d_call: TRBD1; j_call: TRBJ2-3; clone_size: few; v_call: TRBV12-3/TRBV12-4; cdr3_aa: CASRTTGTDTQYF; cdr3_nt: TGTGCCAGCAGGACGACAGGGACAGATACGCAGTATTTT
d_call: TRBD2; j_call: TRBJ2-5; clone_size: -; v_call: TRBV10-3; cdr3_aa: CAISEPSGRAPETQYF; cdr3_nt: TGTGCCATCAGTGAGCCTAGCGGGAGGGCCCCGGAGACCCAGTACTTC
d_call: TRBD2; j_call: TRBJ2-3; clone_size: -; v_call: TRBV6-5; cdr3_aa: CASSYKGLVTDTQYF; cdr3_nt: TGTGCCAGCAGTTATAAGGGACTAGTAACAGATACGCAGTATTTT
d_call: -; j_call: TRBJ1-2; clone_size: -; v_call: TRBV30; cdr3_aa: CACTGSGYGYTF; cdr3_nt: TGTGCCTGTACAGGGTCAGGCTATGGCTACACCTTC
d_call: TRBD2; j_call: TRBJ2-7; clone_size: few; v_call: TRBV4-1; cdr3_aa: CASSLGLAGLDEQYF; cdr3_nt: TGCGCCAGCAGCCTGGGACTAGCGGGATTGGACGAGCAGTACTTC
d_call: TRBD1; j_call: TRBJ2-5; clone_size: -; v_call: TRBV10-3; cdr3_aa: CAIRGGQGQETQYF; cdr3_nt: TGTGCCATCAGAGGTGGACAGGGGCAAGAGACCCAGTACTTC
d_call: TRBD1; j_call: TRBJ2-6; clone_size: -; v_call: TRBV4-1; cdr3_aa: CASSHSPRQGSGANVLTF; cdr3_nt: TGCGCCAGCAGCCACTCACCCAGACAGGGATCTGGGGCCAACGTCCTGACTTTC
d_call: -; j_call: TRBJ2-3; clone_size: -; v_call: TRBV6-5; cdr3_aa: CASSYVGTSTDTQYF; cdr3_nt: TGTGCCAGCAGTTATGTCGGGACTAGCACAGATACGCAGTATTTT
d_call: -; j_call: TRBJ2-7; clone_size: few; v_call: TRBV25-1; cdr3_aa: CASTPGFTYEQYF; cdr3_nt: TGTGCCAGCACGCCGGGTTTCACCTACGAGCAGTACTTC
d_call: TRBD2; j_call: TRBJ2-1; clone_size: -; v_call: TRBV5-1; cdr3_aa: CASSRTSGSDEQFF; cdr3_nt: TGCGCCAGCAGCAGGACTAGCGGGAGTGATGAGCAGTTCTTC
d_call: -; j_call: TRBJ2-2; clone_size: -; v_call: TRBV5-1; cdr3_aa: CASSLAGQKRTGELFF; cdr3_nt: TGCGCCAGCAGCTTGGCGGGTCAAAAACGCACCGGGGAGCTGTTTTTT
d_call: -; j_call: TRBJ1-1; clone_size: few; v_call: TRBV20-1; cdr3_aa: CSARLIAANTEAFF; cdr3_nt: TGCAGTGCTAGGCTCATTGCGGCGAACACTGAAGCTTTCTTT
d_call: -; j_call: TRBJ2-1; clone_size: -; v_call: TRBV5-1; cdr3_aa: CASSLGAIGYNEQFF; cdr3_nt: TGCGCCAGCAGCTTGGGCGCGATAGGGTACAATGAGCAGTTCTTC
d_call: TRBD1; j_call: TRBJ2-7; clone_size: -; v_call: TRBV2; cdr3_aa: CASSSHTPGTGGRLYEQYF; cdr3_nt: TGTGCCAGCAGTTCACATACTCCCGGGACAGGGGGCCGGCTCTACGAGCAGTACTTC
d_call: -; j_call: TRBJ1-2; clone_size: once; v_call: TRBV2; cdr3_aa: CASSEARGRNGYTF; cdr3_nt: TGTGCCAGCAGTGAGGCTCGGGGTAGGAATGGCTACACCTTC
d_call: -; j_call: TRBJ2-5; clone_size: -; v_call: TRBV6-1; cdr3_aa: CASSRDLGRSPETQYF; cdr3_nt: TGTGCCAGCAGCCGTGACCTGGGGAGGTCCCCAGAGACCCAGTACTTC
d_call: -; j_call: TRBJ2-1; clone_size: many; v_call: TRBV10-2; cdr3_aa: CASSGGGISYNEQFF; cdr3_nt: TGCGCCAGCAGTGGAGGCGGGATCTCCTACAATGAGCAGTTCTTC
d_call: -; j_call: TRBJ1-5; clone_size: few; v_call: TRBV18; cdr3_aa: CASSPGTSNQPQHF; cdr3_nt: TGTGCCAGCAGCCCCGGCACCAGCAATCAGCCCCAGCATTTT
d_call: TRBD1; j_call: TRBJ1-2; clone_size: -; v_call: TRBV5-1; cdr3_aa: CASSGQGYYGYTF; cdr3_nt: TGCGCCAGCAGCGGACAGGGATACTATGGCTACACCTTC
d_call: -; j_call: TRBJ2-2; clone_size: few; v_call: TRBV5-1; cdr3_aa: CASSLEQYTGELFF; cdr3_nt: TGCGCCAGCAGCTTAGAGCAGTACACCGGGGAGCTGTTTTTT
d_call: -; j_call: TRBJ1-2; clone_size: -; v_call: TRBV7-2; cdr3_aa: CASSLDGAGGYTF; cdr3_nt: TGTGCCAGCAGCCTGGACGGGGCTGGAGGCTACACCTTC
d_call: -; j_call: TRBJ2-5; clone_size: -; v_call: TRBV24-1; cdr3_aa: CATSGVARETQYF; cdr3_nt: TGTGCCACCAGTGGGGTAGCGCGGGAGACCCAGTACTTC
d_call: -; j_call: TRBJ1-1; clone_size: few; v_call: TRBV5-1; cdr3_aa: CASSRVQGDTEAFF; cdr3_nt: TGCGCCAGCAGCCGGGTCCAAGGGGACACTGAAGCTTTCTTT
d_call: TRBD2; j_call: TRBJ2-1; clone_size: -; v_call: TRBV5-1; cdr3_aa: CASSQTPTSGREDEQFF; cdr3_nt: TGCGCCAGCAGCCAAACACCTACCAGCGGGAGAGAGGATGAGCAGTTCTTC